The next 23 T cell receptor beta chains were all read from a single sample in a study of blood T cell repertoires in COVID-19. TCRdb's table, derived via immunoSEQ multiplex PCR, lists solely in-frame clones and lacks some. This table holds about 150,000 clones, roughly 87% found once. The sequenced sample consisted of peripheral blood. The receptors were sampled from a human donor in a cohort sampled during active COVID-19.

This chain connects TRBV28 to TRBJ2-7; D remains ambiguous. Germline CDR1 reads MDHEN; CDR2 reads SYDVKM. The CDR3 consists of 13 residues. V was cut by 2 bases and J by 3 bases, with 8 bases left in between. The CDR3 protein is CASSLPGFYEQYF. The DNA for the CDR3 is TGTGCCAGCAGTTTACCAGGTTTCTACGAGCAGTACTTC.

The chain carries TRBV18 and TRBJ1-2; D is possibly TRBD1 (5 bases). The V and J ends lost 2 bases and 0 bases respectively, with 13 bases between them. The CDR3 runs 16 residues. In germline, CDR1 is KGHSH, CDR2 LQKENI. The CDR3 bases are TGTGCCAGCTCACCAGGGGCAGTACTTCCTAACTATGGCTACACCTTC. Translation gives CASSPGAVLPNYGYTF.

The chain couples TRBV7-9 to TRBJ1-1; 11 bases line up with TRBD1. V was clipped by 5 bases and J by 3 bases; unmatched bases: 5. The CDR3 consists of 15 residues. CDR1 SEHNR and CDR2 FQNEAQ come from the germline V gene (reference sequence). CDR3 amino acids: CASSPRDRGDTEAFF. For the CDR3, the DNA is TGTGCCAGCAGCCCCCGGGACAGGGGGGACACTGAAGCTTTCTTT.

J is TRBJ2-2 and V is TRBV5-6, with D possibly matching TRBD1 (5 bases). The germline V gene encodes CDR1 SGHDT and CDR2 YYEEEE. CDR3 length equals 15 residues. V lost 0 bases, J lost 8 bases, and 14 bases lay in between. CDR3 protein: CASSLVQGRRGELFF. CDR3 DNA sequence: TGTGCCAGCAGCTTGGTCCAGGGCAGAAGGGGGGAGCTGTTTTTT.

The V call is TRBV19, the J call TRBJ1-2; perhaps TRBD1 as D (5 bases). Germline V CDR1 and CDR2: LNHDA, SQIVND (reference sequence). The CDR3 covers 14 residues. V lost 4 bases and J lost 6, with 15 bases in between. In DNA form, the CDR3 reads TGTGCCAGTAGTACCCCCGTGCAGGGCAATGGCTACACCTTC. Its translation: CASSTPVQGNGYTF.

The DNA for the CDR3 is TGTGCCAGCAGTTTATCCGTCAGAAACTATGGCTACACCTTC. It encodes CASSLSVRNYGYTF. The chain has TRBV27 and TRBJ1-2; D not resolved. V was clipped by 0 bases and J by 2 bases, with 7 bases between them. This CDR3 has 14 amino acids. Germline CDR1 and CDR2: MNHEY and SMNVEV (reference sequence).

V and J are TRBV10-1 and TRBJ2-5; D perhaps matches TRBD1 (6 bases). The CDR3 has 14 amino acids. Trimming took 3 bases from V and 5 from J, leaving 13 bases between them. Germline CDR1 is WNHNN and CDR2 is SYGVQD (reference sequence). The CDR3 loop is CASSDPGAKETQYF. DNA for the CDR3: TGCGCCAGCAGTGATCCAGGGGCGAAGGAGACCCAGTACTTC.

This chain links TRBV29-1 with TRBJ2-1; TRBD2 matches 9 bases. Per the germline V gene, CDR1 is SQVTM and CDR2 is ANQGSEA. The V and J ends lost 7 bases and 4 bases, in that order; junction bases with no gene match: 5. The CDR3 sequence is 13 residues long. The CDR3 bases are TGCAGCGCCTCCCTAGCGGGATACAATGAGCAGTTCTTC. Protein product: CSASLAGYNEQFF.

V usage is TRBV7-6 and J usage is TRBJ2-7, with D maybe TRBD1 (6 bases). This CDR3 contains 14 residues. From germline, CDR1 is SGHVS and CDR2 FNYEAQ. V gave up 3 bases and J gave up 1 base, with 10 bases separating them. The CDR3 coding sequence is TGTGCCAGCAGCTTGGGGGCAGATTCCTACGAGCAGTACTTC. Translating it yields CASSLGADSYEQYF.

The CDR3 sequence: CASSLKGTGGGYEQYF. Written as DNA, the CDR3 is TGTGCCAGCAGCCTCAAAGGGACAGGGGGGGGATACGAGCAGTACTTC. The genes are TRBV5-8 and TRBJ2-7; 11 bases line up with TRBD1. Trimming removed 4 bases from V and 4 bases from J; junction bases left unmatched: 10. From germline, CDR1 is SGHTS and CDR2 YDEGEE. The CDR3 loop spans 16 amino acids.

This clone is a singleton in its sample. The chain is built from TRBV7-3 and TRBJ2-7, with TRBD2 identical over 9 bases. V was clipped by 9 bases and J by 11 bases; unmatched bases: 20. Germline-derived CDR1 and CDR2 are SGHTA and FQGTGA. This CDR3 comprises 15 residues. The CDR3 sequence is CARRSPSGVLRGEYF. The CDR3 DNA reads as TGTGCCAGAAGGTCGCCTAGCGGGGTCCTCCGTGGGGAGTACTTC. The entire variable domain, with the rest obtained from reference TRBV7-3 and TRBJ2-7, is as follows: GAGVSQTPSNKVTEKGKYVELRCDPISGHTALYWYRQSLGQGPEFLIYFQGTGAADDSGLPNDRFFAVRPEGSVSTLKIQRTERGDSAVYLCARRSPSGVLRGEYFGPGTRLTVT.

The CDR3 region has the DNA TGTGCCAGCAGCTTCCCCCCTAGCACAGATACGCAGTATTTT. Its translation is CASSFPPSTDTQYF. V usage is TRBV11-1 and J usage is TRBJ2-3, with D unclear. Germline lookup yields CDR1 SGHAT and CDR2 FQDESV (reference sequence). CDR3 size: 14 residues. The V gene lost 3 bases and the J gene lost 0 bases, with 7 bases spanning the gap.

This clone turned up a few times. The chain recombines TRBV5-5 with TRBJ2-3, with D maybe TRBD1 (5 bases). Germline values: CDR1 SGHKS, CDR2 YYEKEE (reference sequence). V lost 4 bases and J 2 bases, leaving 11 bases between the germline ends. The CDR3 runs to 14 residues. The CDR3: CASSPGHITDTQYF. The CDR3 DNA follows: TGTGCCAGCAGCCCCGGACATATCACAGATACGCAGTATTTT. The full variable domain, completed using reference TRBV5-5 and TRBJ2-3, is DAGVTQSPTHLIKTRGQQVTLRCSPISGHKSVSWYQQVLGQGPQFIFQYYEKEERGRGNFPDRFSARQFPNYSSELNVNALLLGDSALYLCASSPGHITDTQYFGPGTRLTVL.

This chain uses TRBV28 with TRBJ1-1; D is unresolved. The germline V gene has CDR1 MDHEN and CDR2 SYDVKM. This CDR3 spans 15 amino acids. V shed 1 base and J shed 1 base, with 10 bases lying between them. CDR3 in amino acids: CASSLSRQGNTEAFF. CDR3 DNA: TGTGCCAGCAGTTTATCTCGACAAGGGAACACTGAAGCTTTCTTT.

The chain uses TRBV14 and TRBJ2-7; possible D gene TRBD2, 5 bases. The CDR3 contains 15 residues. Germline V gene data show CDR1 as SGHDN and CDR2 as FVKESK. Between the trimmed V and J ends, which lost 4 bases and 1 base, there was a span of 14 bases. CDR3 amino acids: CASSPRGLFSYEQYF. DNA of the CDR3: TGTGCCAGCAGCCCTCGGGGTTTATTTTCCTACGAGCAGTACTTC.

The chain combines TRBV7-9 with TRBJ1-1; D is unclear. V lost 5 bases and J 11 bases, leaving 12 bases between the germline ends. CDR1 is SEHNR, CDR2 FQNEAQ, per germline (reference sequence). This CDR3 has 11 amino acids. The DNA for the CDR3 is TGTGCCAGCAGCCAGGACTTGGGGGCTTTCTTT. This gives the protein CASSQDLGAFF.

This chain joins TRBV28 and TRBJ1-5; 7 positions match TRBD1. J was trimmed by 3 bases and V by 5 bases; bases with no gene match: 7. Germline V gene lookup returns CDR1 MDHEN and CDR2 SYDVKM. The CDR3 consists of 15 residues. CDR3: CASSPGGTDNQPQHF. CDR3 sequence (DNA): TGTGCCAGCAGTCCAGGCGGGACAGACAATCAGCCCCAGCATTTT.

This chain's CDR3 is CASSKDSRGETQYF. For the CDR3, the DNA is TGTGCCAGCAGCAAAGACTCCCGGGGGGAGACCCAGTACTTC. The chain combines TRBV2 with TRBJ2-5; D might be TRBD2 (6 bases). The V end lost 6 bases, the J end lost 5 bases, and 16 bases lay between the germline ends. The germline gives CDR1 SNHLY, CDR2 FYNNEI. The CDR3 covers 14 residues.

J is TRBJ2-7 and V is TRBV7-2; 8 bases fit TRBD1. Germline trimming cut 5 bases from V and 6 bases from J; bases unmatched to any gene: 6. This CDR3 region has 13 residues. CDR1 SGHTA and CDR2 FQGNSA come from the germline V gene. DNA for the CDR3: TGTGCCAGCAGCAACCGACAGGGGCCCGAGCAGTACTTC. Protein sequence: CASSNRQGPEQYF.

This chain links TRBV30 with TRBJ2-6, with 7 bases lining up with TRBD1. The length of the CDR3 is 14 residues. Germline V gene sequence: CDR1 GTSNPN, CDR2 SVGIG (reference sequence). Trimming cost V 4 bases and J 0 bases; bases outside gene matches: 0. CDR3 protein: CAWNRGSGANVLTF. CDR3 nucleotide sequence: TGTGCCTGGAACAGGGGCTCTGGGGCCAACGTCCTGACTTTC.

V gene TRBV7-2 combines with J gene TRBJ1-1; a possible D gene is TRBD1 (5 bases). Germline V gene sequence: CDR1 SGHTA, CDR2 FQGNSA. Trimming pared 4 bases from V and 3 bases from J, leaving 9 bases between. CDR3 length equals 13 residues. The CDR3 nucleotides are TGTGCCAGCAGCTCCCTCAGGGACACTGAAGCTTTCTTT. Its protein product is CASSSLRDTEAFF.

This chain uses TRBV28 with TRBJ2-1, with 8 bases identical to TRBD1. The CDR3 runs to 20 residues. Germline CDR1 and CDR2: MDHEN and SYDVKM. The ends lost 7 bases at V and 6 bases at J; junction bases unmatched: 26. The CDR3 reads CASIRQTGVLVPTSGNEQFF. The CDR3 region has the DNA TGTGCCAGCATAAGGCAGACAGGGGTTTTAGTCCCTACATCGGGCAATGAGCAGTTCTTC.

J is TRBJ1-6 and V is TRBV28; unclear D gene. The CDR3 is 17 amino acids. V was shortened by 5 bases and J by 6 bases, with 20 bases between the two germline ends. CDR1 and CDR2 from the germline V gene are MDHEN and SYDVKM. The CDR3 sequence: CASSDLGEGTFNSPLHF. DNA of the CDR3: TGTGCCAGCAGTGACTTAGGAGAGGGTACCTTTAATTCACCCCTCCACTTT.